Below are 3 T cell receptor beta chains sequenced from a single sample in a study of cytomegalovirus exposure and HLA in healthy donors. The PCR was carried out with 60 Vbeta primers and 13 Jbeta primers. Here immunoSEQ multiplex PCR was the method, and the copy in TCRdb shows in-frame clones only, minus some. The data contain more than 95,000 clones, more than 65% of them singletons. Specimen: PBMCs. These receptors came from a man between 18 and 35 years old in good health and CMV-seropositive.

This sequence joins TRBV7-2 and TRBJ2-7; tentatively, D is TRBD1 (6 bases). This CDR3 is 14 amino acids long. CDR1 is SGHTA, CDR2 FQGNSA, per germline. Trimming shortened V by 5 bases and J by 5 bases, and 16 bases separated the two germline ends. The CDR3 DNA sequence: TGTGCCAGCAGCCCGTCACAGGGTTTCCACGAGCAGTACTTC. Its protein product is CASSPSQGFHEQYF.

This chain uses TRBV6-4 with TRBJ2-1, with 9 bases fitting TRBD2. The CDR3 covers 14 residues. The germline CDR1 and CDR2 sequences are MRHNA and SNTAGT. V was pared by 4 bases and J by 4 bases, with 2 bases of the junction left unmatched. This CDR3 reads CASSGTSEYNEQFF. CDR3 coding DNA: TGTGCCAGCAGTGGGACTAGCGAATACAATGAGCAGTTCTTC.

In its sample, this clone was seen a few times. The genes are TRBV29-1 and TRBJ2-3, with a tentative D call TRBD1 (5 bases). The V gene's germline CDR1 is SQVTM and CDR2 ANQGSEA. The CDR3 extends over 16 amino acids. Trimming cost V 7 bases and J 0 bases, with 20 bases left between them. This chain's CDR3 is CSATLNRGWSTDTQYF. The CDR3 DNA is TGCAGCGCAACTTTAAATAGGGGTTGGAGCACAGATACGCAGTATTTT.